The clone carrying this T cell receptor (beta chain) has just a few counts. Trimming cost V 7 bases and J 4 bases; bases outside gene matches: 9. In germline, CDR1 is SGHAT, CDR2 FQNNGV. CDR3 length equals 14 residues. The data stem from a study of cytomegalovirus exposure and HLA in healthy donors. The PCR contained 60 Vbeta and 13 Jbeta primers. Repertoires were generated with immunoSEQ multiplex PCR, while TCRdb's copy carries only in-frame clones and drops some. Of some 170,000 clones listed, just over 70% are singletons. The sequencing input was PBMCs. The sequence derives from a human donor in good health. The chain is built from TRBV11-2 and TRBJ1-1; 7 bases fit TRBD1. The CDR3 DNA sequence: TGTGCCAGCACCCTACAGGGGATTGTCACTGAAGCTTTCTTT. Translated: CASTLQGIVTEAFF.